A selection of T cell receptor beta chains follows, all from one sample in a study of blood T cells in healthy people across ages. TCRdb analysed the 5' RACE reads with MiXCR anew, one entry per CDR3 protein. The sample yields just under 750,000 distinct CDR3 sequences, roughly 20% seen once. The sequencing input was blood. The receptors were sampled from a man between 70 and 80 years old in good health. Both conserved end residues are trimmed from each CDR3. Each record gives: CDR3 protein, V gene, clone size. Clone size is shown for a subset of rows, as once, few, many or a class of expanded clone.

cdr3_aa: ASSLAGLSGNTIY
v_call: TRBV28
clone_size: NA

cdr3_aa: ATSRVRLAENTDTQY
v_call: TRBV15
clone_size: NA

cdr3_aa: ASSAELGGGYNEQF
v_call: TRBV7-9
clone_size: few

cdr3_aa: ASSQPGPLSGANVLT
v_call: TRBV18
clone_size: NA

cdr3_aa: ATSRDLARELF
v_call: TRBV15
clone_size: few

cdr3_aa: ASSIGLGEQY
v_call: TRBV5-1
clone_size: NA

cdr3_aa: AGSPGLAGPGEY
v_call: TRBV12-3/TRBV12-4
clone_size: NA

cdr3_aa: ASSSSRTRFSYEQY
v_call: TRBV25-1
clone_size: many

cdr3_aa: ASSVAGLTEETQY
v_call: TRBV9
clone_size: few

cdr3_aa: SGTKGYSGAQETQY
v_call: TRBV29-1
clone_size: many

cdr3_aa: ASSQERVYGYT
v_call: TRBV3-1
clone_size: few

cdr3_aa: ASSLRLYIQY
v_call: TRBV12-3/TRBV12-4
clone_size: few

cdr3_aa: ASGPGGTDTQY
v_call: TRBV3-1
clone_size: NA

cdr3_aa: SATGTDRGAGELF
v_call: TRBV20-1
clone_size: NA

cdr3_aa: ASSLGAPSLGEQY
v_call: TRBV12-3/TRBV12-4
clone_size: NA

cdr3_aa: ASSFQRLAGETQY
v_call: TRBV12-3/TRBV12-4
clone_size: few

cdr3_aa: ASSIGTFMNTEAF
v_call: TRBV7-9
clone_size: few

cdr3_aa: VSSPPGQGSGNTIY
v_call: TRBV18
clone_size: NA

cdr3_aa: ASSLSGGPDTQY
v_call: TRBV12-3/TRBV12-4
clone_size: many

cdr3_aa: ASSFKAGLGYGYT
v_call: TRBV28
clone_size: NA

cdr3_aa: SVGPGGDYNEQF
v_call: TRBV29-1
clone_size: NA

cdr3_aa: ASSLSGALAYEQY
v_call: TRBV12-3/TRBV12-4
clone_size: NA

cdr3_aa: SATTSGASSYEQY
v_call: TRBV20-1
clone_size: many

cdr3_aa: ASSFPGLRINNEQF
v_call: TRBV7-2
clone_size: NA

cdr3_aa: ASTLLAGDRHSQY
v_call: TRBV19
clone_size: NA

cdr3_aa: ASRYLAGGSYEQY
v_call: TRBV5-1
clone_size: NA

cdr3_aa: ASSQERHEAF
v_call: TRBV3-1
clone_size: few

cdr3_aa: ASSYSTGGWETPY
v_call: TRBV6-2/TRBV6-3
clone_size: few

cdr3_aa: ASSQFRMETQY
v_call: TRBV14
clone_size: many

cdr3_aa: SALPGHTEAF
v_call: TRBV29-1
clone_size: few